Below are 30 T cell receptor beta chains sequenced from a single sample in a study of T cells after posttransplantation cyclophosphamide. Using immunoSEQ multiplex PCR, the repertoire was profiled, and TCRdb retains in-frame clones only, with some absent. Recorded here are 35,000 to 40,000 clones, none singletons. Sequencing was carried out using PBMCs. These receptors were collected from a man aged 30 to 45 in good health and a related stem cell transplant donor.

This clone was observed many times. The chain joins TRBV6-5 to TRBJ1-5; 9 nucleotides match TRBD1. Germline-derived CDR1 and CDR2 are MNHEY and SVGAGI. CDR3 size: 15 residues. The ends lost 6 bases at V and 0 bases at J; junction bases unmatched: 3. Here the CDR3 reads CASSRDRDSNQPQHF. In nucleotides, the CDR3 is TGTGCCAGCAGCCGGGACAGGGATAGCAATCAGCCCCAGCATTTT.

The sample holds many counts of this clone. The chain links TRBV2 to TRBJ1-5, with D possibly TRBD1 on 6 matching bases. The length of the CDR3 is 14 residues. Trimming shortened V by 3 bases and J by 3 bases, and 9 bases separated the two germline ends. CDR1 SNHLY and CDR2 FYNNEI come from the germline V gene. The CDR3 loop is CASSEGAANQPQHF. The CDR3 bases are TGTGCCAGCAGTGAGGGGGCGGCCAATCAGCCCCAGCATTTT. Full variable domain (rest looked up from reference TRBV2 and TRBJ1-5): EPEVTQTPSHQVTQMGQEVILRCVPISNHLYFYWYRQILGQKVEFLVSFYNNEISEKSEIFDDQFSVERPDGSNFTLKIRSTKLEDSAMYFCASSEGAANQPQHFGDGTRLSIL.

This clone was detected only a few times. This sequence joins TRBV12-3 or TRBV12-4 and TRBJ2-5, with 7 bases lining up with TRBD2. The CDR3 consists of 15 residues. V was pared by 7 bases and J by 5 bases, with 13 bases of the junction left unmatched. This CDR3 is CASTGGSTIRETQYF. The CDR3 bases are TGTGCCAGCACCGGGGGGTCTACAATTCGGGAGACCCAGTACTTC.

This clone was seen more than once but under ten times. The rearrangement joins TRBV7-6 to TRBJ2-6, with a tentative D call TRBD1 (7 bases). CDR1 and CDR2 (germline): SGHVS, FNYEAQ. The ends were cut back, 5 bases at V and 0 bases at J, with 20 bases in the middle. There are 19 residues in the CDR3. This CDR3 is CASSPLPAGGHSGANVLTF. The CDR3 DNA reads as TGTGCCAGCAGCCCTCTCCCCGCAGGGGGGCACTCTGGGGCCAACGTCCTGACTTTC.

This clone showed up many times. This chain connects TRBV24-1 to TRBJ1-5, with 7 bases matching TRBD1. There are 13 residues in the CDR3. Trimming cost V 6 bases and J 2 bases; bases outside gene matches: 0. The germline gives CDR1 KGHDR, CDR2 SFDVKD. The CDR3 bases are TGTGCCACCAGTACAGGGGGCAATCAGCCCCAGCATTTT. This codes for CATSTGGNQPQHF.

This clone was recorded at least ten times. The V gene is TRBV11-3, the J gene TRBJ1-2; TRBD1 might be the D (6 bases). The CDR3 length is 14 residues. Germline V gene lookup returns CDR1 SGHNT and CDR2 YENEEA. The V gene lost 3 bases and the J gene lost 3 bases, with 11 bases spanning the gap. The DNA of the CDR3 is TGTGCCAGCAGCTTGCACAGGGAGGACTATGGCTACACCTTC. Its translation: CASSLHREDYGYTF. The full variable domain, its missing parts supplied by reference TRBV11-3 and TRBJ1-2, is EAGVVQSPRYKIIEKKQPVAFWCNPISGHNTLYWYLQNLGQGPELLIRYENEEAVDDSQLPKDRFSAERLKGVDSTLKIQPAELGDSAVYLCASSLHREDYGYTFGSGTRLTVV.

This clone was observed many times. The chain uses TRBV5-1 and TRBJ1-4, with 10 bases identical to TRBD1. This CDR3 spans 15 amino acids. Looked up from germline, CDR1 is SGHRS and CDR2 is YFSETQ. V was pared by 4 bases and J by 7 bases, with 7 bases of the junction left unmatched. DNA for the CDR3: TGCGCCAGCAGCATGCGGGACAGGGGTGTTGAAAAACTGTTTTTT. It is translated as CASSMRDRGVEKLFF.

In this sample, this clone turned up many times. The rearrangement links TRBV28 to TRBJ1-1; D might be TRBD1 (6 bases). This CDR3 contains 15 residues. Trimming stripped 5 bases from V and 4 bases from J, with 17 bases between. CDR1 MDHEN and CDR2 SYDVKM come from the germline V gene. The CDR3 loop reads CASSKPQGFLTEAFF. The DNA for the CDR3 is TGTGCCAGCAGTAAACCCCAGGGGTTCCTCACTGAAGCTTTCTTT.

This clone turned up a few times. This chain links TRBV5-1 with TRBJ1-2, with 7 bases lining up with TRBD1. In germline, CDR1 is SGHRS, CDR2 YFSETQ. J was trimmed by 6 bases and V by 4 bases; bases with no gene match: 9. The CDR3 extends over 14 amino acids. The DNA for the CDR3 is TGCGCCAGCAGCCTTGGACAGGAACTAAATGGCTACACCTTC. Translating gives CASSLGQELNGYTF.

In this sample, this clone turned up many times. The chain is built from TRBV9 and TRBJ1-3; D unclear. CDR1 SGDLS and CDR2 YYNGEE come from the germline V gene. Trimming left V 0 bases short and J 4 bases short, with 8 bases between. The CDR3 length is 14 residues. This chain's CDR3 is CASSVEGFGNTIYF. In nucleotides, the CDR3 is TGTGCCAGCAGCGTAGAAGGCTTCGGAAACACCATATATTTT.

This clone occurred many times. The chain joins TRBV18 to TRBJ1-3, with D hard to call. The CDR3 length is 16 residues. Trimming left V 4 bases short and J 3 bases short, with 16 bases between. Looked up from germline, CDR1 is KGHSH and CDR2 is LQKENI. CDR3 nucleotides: TGTGCCAGCTCACGTTTCTCGGAGTCGGGTGGAAACACCATATATTTT. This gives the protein CASSRFSESGGNTIYF.

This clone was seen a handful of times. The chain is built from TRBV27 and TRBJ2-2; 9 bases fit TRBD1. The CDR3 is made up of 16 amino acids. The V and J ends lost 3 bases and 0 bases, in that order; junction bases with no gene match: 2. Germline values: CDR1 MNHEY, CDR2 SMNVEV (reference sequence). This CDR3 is CASSFGQGTNTGELFF. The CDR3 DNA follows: TGTGCCAGCAGTTTCGGACAGGGGACGAACACCGGGGAGCTGTTTTTT.

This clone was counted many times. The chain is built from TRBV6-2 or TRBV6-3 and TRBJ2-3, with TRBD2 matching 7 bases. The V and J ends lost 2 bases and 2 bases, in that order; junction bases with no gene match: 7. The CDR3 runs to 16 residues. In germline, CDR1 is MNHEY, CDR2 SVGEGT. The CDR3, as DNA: TGTGCCAGCAGTTACCGGCCTGGGGGGGTCACAGATACGCAGTATTTT. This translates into CASSYRPGGVTDTQYF.

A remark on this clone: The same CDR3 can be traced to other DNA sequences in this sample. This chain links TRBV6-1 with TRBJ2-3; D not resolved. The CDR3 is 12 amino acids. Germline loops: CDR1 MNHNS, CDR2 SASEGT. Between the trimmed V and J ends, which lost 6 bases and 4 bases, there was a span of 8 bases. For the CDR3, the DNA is TGTGCCAGCAGCTTGCTAGCAGATACGCAGTATTTT. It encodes CASSLLADTQYF.

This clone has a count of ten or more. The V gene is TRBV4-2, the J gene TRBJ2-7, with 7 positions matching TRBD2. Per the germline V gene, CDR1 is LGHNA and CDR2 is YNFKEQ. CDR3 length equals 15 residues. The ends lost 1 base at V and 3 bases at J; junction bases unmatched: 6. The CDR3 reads CASSQGGGSDYEQYF. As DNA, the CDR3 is TGTGCCAGCAGCCAAGGGGGGGGTAGCGACTACGAGCAGTACTTC.

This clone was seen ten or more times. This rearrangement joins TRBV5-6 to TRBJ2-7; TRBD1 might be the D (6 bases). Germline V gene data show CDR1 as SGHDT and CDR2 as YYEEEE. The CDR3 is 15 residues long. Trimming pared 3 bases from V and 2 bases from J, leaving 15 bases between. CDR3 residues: CASSSTGTTAYEQYF. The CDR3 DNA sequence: TGTGCCAGCAGCTCAACAGGGACGACCGCCTACGAGCAGTACTTC.

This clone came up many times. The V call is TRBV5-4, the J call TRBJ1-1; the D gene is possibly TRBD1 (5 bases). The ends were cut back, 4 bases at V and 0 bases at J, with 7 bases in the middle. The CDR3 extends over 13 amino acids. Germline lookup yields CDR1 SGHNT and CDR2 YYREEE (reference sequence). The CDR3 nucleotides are TGTGCCAGCAGCCGGGGGTTGAACACTGAAGCTTTCTTT. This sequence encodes CASSRGLNTEAFF.

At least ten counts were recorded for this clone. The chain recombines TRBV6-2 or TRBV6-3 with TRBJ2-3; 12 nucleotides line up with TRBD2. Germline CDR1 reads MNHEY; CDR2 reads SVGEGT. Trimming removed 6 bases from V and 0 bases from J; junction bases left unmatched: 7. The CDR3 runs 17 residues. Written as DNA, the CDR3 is TGTGCCAGCAGCCGGACTAGCGGGATAAGTAGCACAGATACGCAGTATTTT. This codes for CASSRTSGISSTDTQYF.

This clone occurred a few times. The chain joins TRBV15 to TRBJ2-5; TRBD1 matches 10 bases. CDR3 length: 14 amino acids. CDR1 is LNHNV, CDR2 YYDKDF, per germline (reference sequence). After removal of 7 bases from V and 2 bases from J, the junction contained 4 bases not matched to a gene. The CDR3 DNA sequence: TGTGCCACCAAGATGGACAGGGGGCAAGAGACCCAGTACTTC. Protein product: CATKMDRGQETQYF.

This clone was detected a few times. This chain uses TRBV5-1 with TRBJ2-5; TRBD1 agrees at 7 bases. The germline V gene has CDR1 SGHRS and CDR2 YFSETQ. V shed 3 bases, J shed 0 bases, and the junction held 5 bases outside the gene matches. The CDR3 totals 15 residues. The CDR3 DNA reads TGCGCCAGCAGCTCGATACAGGGGTACCAAGAGACCCAGTACTTC. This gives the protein CASSSIQGYQETQYF.

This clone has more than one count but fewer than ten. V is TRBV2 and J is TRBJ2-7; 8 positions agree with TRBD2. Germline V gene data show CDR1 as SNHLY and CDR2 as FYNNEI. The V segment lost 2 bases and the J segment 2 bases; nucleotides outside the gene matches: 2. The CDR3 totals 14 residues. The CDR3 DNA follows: TGTGCCAGCAGTGAAAACGGGGGGGCCTACGAGCAGTACTTC. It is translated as CASSENGGAYEQYF.

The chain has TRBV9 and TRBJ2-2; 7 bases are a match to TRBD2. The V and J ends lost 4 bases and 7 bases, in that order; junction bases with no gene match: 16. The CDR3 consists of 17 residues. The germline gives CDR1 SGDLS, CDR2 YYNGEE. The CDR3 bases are TGTGCCAGCAGCCCGATAGTCGGGACTAAAAGGGGCGGGGAGCTGTTTTTT. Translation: CASSPIVGTKRGGELFF.

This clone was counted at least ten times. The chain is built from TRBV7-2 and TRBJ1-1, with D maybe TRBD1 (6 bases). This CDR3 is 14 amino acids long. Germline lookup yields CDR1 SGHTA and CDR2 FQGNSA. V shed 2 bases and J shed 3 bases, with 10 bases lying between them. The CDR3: CASSLHRVDTEAFF. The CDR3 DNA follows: TGTGCCAGCAGCTTACACAGGGTGGACACTGAAGCTTTCTTT.

The chain's CDR3 is CASSLASGTDTQYF. CDR3 nucleotide sequence: TGTGCCAGCAGCCTGGCTAGCGGGACAGATACGCAGTATTTT. V and J are TRBV11-2 and TRBJ2-3, with 8 nucleotides matching TRBD2. J was trimmed by 3 bases and V by 5 bases; bases with no gene match: 4. The CDR3 totals 14 residues. CDR1 and CDR2 from the germline V gene are SGHAT and FQNNGV.

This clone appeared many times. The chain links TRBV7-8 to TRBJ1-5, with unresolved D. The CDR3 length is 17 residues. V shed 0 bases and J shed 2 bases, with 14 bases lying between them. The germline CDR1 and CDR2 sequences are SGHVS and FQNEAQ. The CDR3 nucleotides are TGTGCCAGCAGCTTAGCGCGAGCAAGCCTTGGCAATCAGCCCCAGCATTTT. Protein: CASSLARASLGNQPQHF. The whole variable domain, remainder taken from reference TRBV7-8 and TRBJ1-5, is GAGVSQSPRYKVAKRGQDVALRCDPISGHVSLFWYQQALGQGPEFLTYFQNEAQLDKSGLPSDRFFAERPEGSVSTLKIQRTQQEDSAVYLCASSLARASLGNQPQHFGDGTRLSIL.

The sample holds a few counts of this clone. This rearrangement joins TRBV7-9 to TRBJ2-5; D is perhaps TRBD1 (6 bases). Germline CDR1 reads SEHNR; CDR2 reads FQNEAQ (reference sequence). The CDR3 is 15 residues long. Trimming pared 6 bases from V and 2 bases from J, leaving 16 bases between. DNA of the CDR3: TGTGCCAGCAGTACGGGGACAAGGGTACAAGAGACCCAGTACTTC. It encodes CASSTGTRVQETQYF.

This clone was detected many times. The CDR3 DNA reads TGCGCCAGCAGCCTGGGACTAGCGGGGGGGAGCTACGAGCAGTACTTC. This codes for CASSLGLAGGSYEQYF. This chain links TRBV4-1 with TRBJ2-7; 16 nucleotides line up with TRBD2. Germline lookup yields CDR1 MGHRA and CDR2 YSYEKL. CDR3 length: 16 residues. V lost 4 bases and J lost 3; bases outside the gene matches: 3.

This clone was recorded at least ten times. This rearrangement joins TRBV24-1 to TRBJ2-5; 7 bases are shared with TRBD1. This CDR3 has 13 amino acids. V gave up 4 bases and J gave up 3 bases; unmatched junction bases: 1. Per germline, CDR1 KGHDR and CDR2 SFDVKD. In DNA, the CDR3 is TGTGCCACCAGTGAAACAGGGGAAGAGACCCAGTACTTC. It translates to CATSETGEETQYF.

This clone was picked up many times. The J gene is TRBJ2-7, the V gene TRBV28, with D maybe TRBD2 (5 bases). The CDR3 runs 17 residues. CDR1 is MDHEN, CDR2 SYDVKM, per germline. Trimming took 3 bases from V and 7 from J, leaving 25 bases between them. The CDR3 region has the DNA TGTGCCAGCAGTTTCCTAGCTAGTCCGGGGATACGGAGAGAGCAGTACTTC. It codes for CASSFLASPGIRREQYF. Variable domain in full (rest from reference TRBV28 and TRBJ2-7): DVKVTQSSRYLVKRTGEKVFLECVQDMDHENMFWYRQDPGLGLRLIYFSYDVKMKEKGDIPEGYSVSREKKERFSLILESASTNQTSMYLCASSFLASPGIRREQYFGPGTRLTVT.

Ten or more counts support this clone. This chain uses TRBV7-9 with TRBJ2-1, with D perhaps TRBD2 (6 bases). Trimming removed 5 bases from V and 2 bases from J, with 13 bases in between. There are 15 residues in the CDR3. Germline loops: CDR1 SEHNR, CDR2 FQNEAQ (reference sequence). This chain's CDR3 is CASSPGIAAYNEQFF. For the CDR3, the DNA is TGTGCCAGCAGCCCCGGGATAGCGGCCTACAATGAGCAGTTCTTC.